The 8 T cell receptor beta chains reported below all come from one sample, sequenced in a study of blood T cell repertoires in COVID-19. The method was immunoSEQ multiplex PCR; TCRdb's version includes in-frame clones alone and lacks a portion of them. Among more than 200,000 clones, roughly 85% were seen once, and the ten largest hold more than 10%. Sequencing was done on a sample of PBMCs or T cells enriched from blood (not recorded which). Receptors were obtained from a man under 40 who had recovered from COVID-19.

The chain carries TRBV4-3 and TRBJ1-3; 9 bases line up with TRBD1. This CDR3 region has 15 residues. The junction had 2 bases not matched to a gene; V was cut back by 1 base and J by 4 bases. CDR1 is LGHNA, CDR2 YSLEER, per germline. The CDR3 sequence is CASSQGTGEGNTIYF. CDR3 DNA: TGCGCCAGCAGCCAAGGGACAGGGGAAGGAAACACCATATATTTT.

The V call is TRBV19, the J call TRBJ2-7; no definite D call. Trimming pared 2 bases from V and 0 bases from J, leaving 11 bases between. CDR1 is LNHDA and CDR2 is SQIVND in the germline V gene (reference sequence). The CDR3 is made up of 15 amino acids. CDR3 nucleotides: TGTGCCAGTAGTATAACTGGTATTCTCTCCTACGAGCAGTACTTC. Protein product: CASSITGILSYEQYF.

This chain links TRBV21-1 with TRBJ2-3; TRBD2 was called by the table and not checked on the DNA. TRBV21-1 is tagged as a pseudogene. CDR3 length equals 16 residues. The CDR3 nucleotides are TGTGCCAGCAGCAAAGCTAGCGGGAATCCGGCAGATACGCAGTATTTT. The encoded protein is CASSKASGNPADTQYF.

CDR3 in amino acids: CASSLNGQGAGYTF. The CDR3, as DNA: TGTGCCAGCAGCCTAAACGGACAGGGGGCTGGCTACACCTTC. The chain combines TRBV5-6 with TRBJ1-2, with 11 bases matching TRBD1. Germline V lookup: CDR1 SGHDT, CDR2 YYEEEE. CDR3 length: 14 residues. The J segment lost 7 bases and the V segment lost 4 bases, leaving 6 bases of the junction unmatched.

This chain uses TRBV6-2 or TRBV6-3 with TRBJ1-2; D is ambiguous. Trimming pared 7 bases from V and 4 bases from J, leaving 19 bases between. Germline V gives CDR1 MNHEY, CDR2 SVGEGT. The CDR3 spans 15 residues. The DNA of the CDR3 is TGTGCCAGCAACCCGAATAGCGTCCGGGGCTATGGCTACACCTTC. This translates into CASNPNSVRGYGYTF.

The chain employs TRBV19 and TRBJ1-2; 11 bases line up with TRBD1. CDR3 length equals 18 residues. The V gene end was trimmed by 3 bases and the J gene end by 2 bases; junction bases not matched to a gene: 11. Germline V lookup: CDR1 LNHDA, CDR2 SQIVND (reference sequence). CDR3: CASSISSAGTGGNYGYTF. The CDR3 nucleotides read TGTGCCAGTAGTATTTCTTCCGCCGGGACAGGGGGGAACTATGGCTACACCTTC.

The V and J genes are TRBV7-9 and TRBJ1-6; tentatively, D is TRBD1 (6 bases). CDR1 SEHNR and CDR2 FQNEAQ come from the germline V gene (reference sequence). The CDR3 sequence is 15 residues long. The ends were cut back, 5 bases at V and 7 bases at J, with 15 bases in the middle. In DNA, the CDR3 is TGTGCCAGCAGCCTGAAAACAGGGACCAATTCACCCCTCCACTTT. Its protein product is CASSLKTGTNSPLHF.

The V gene is TRBV2, the J gene TRBJ2-7; 16 bases agree with TRBD2. The V and J ends lost 6 bases and 0 bases, in that order; junction bases with no gene match: 8. The CDR3 consists of 18 residues. Germline V gene sequence: CDR1 SNHLY, CDR2 FYNNEI. CDR3 nucleotides: TGTGCCAGCAGGATCGGGACTAGCGGGGGGGCTACCTCCTACGAGCAGTACTTC. It translates to CASRIGTSGGATSYEQYF.